Sequencing of this TCR beta chain was carried out in a study of T cells after yellow fever vaccination (dated by TCRdb to about 2019). In the study overall: The SMART-Seq v4 Ultra Low Input RNA kit was used to prepare libraries from fractions with low cell numbers. Bulk TCR alpha and beta repertoires were sequenced longitudinally to track T-cell clones before and after primary and booster YFV17D yellow fever vaccination. Two healthy male donors, one aged 18 to 30 and one aged 30 to 40 years, made up the cohort. Blood samples were taken at several timepoints before and after primary and secondary immunization, and bulk PBMC replicates and cell subsets were isolated. General study outcomes and caveats: Most clones expanded after primary vaccination were re-detected after the booster (just under 97% of CD4 and roughly 85% of CD8), suggesting broad memory maintenance. A small fraction of clonotypes appeared in both the CD4 and CD8 compartments, likely as a result of convergent recombination. FACS-sorted repertoires could contain abundant contaminating clonotypes from the bulk population, so computational filtering was required. Compared with the primary T-cell response, the secondary T-cell response was weaker but faster, peaking on day 5 rather than day 15. Because only a couple of donors were included in the study, the extent to which the findings can be generalized is limited.

Per the germline V gene, LGHNA is the CDR1 and YSLEER is the CDR2. The CDR3 sequence holds 15 residues, the cysteine and phenylalanine included. The only DNA kept is the CDR3, 45 bases in frame from the first base. Trimming costs V 2 bases and J 2 bases, and their ends lie 11 bases apart. This clonotype was found many times. No base quality information exists; no much larger clone differs at one position. TCR cDNA was synthesized by 5'RACE template switching, which introduced a universal primer site and unique molecular identifiers. Priming for cDNA synthesis came from both the TCR alpha and TCR beta constant segments. Library amplification involved two PCR steps, and the second step added sample barcodes and sequencing adapters. Sequencing of libraries was performed on Illumina HiSeq 2500 (2x100 bp) or NovaSeq (2x150 bp). Per the source publication's procedure: MIGEC was used to demultiplex reads and collapse the reads into UMI consensus sequences, and MiXCR was used for V(D)J alignment. Vaccine-responding clonotypes were defined with edgeR using replicate PBMC samples, requiring FDR below 0.01 and a log2 fold change above 5 up to day 15. Each bulk clonotype received a CD4 or CD8 identity based on whether the sequenced CD4 or CD8 repertoire contained that clonotype at higher abundance. Clonotypes enriched at least 10-fold in dextramer-positive over dextramer-negative fractions were defined as NS4B-specific, and CD4-biased clonotypes were excluded. The public reads were reanalyzed by TCRdb: fastp trimming at Q25, MiXCR alignment, in-frame beta chains only. Records with the same CDR3 protein are collapsed into one entry carrying the most frequent genes and DNA. The V and J calls and clone size are TCRdb's, not the authors'. This sample gives 50,000 to 60,000 distinct CDR3 sequences in total; more than 6.5% of them show up just once. The biggest ten clones account for approximately 24% of the sample.

The sample's treatment or condition label is to be understood as: live attenuated yellow fever vaccine strain. PBMCs were isolated from peripheral blood using a standard Ficoll-Paque protocol. Epitope-specific CD8 T cells were sorted with a dextramer loaded with the yellow fever NS4B epitope peptide, and anti-CD3 and anti-CD8 staining was applied. TriZol was used to extract RNA from bulk PBMCs, from CD4 and CD8 fractions, and from dextramer-positive and dextramer-negative fractions. Recombination linked TRBV4-3 to TRBJ2-3; the D gene is not confidently resolved. Sequenced here: CD8+ T cells not binding an NS4B(214-222) dextramer, sorted from PBMCs, sampled roughly 47 days after the first yellow fever vaccination. The cell subset or site label of this sample denotes: NS4B epitope dextramer-negative CD8 T cells. This clonotype was sampled from a young man who received the YFV17D yellow fever vaccine. In nucleotide form, the sequence is TGCGCCAGCAGCCAAACGGGCCATCCCACAGATACGCAGTATTTT. Its amino acids are CASSQTGHPTDTQYF.